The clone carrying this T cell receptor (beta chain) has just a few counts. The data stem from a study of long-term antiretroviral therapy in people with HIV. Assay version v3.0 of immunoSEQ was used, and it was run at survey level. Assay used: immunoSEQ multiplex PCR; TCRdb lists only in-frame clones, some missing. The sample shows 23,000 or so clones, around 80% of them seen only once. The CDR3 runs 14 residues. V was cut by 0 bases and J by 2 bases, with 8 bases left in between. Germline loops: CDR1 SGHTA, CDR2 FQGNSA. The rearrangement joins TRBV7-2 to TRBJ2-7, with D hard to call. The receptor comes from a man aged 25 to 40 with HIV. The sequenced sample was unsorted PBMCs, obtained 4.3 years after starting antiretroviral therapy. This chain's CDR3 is CASSLAVAPYEQYF. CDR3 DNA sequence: TGTGCCAGCAGCTTAGCAGTGGCCCCCTACGAGCAGTACTTC.